This T cell receptor beta chain is drawn from a study of cytomegalovirus exposure and HLA in healthy donors. This clone was detected a few times. Use of 60 Vbeta and 13 Jbeta primers characterized the PCR. Profiled with immunoSEQ multiplex PCR; TCRdb holds only in-frame clones, not every one. There are roughly 180,000 clones in the sample; around 80% occur only once, and around 4.4% lies in the top ten. The CDR3 runs 15 residues. Germline assignment: CDR1 MNHNY and CDR2 SVGAGI (reference sequence). J lost 6 bases, V lost 6 bases, and 9 bases had no gene match. The rearrangement uses TRBV6-6 and TRBJ2-2; 8 nucleotides match TRBD2. The sample taken for sequencing was PBMCs. This TCR was recovered from a woman between 45 and 65 years old in good health and CMV-seropositive. CDR3 DNA sequence: TGTGCCAGCAGCCCGAGCGGGAGCAGTGCCGGGGAGCTGTTTTTT. Its translation: CASSPSGSSAGELFF.